This entry features one TCR beta chain sequence. This specimen belongs to a study of blood T cells in healthy people across ages. Between the trimmed V and J ends, which lost 1 base and 5 bases, there was a span of 12 bases. In germline, CDR1 is SEHNR, CDR2 FQNEAQ (reference sequence). This CDR3 has 16 residues. Primed by a sample-barcoded 5' primer and a J-beta primer mix, a second PCR proceeded for roughly 6 to 12 cycles. TCRdb independently ran MiXCR on the 5' RACE reads; one entry per CDR3 protein. Seen here are over 950,000 distinct CDR3 sequences, 35% to 45% observed once, and the top ten hold 10% to 15%.

The V and J genes are TRBV7-9 and TRBJ1-6, with a possible D match to TRBD1 (5 bases). Sequencing was done on a sample of blood. This sequence was found in a man between 18 and 35 years old in good health. The CDR3 protein is CASSLGGTEHNSPLHF. In DNA, the CDR3 is TGTGCCAGCAGCTTAGGTGGGACTGAACATAATTCACCCCTCCACTTT.